The 25 T cell receptor beta chains below come from one sample, sequenced in a study of cytomegalovirus exposure and HLA in healthy donors. The PCR had 60 Vbeta and 13 Jbeta primers. Measured with immunoSEQ multiplex PCR; TCRdb has only the in-frame clones, and not every one. Among under 130,000 clones listed, roughly 80% were seen once. The source material was PBMCs. The receptors shown here come from a female donor in good health and CMV-seropositive.

The genes are TRBV29-1 and TRBJ1-2; 7 bases agree with TRBD1. The V segment lost 5 bases and the J segment 2 bases; nucleotides outside the gene matches: 11. Germline lookup yields CDR1 SQVTM and CDR2 ANQGSEA. The CDR3 sequence is 15 residues long. CDR3 coding DNA: TGCAGCGTTAGACGACAGGGCGGAGAGAACTATGGCTACACCTTC. Translated: CSVRRQGGENYGYTF.

In this sample, this clone turned up once. The J gene is TRBJ2-1, the V gene TRBV5-6; D unclear. This CDR3 is 13 amino acids long. The germline CDR1 and CDR2 sequences are SGHDT and YYEEEE. V was pared by 2 bases and J by 6 bases, with 9 bases between. This CDR3 reads CASSFPGFNEQFF. The CDR3 DNA reads TGTGCCAGCAGCTTTCCCGGGTTCAATGAGCAGTTCTTC.

The rearrangement links TRBV7-9 to TRBJ2-1; 10 bases agree with TRBD2. V was pared by 4 bases and J by 2 bases, with 5 bases of the junction left unmatched. Germline V gives CDR1 SEHNR, CDR2 FQNEAQ (reference sequence). The CDR3 has 16 amino acids. The CDR3 loop reads CASSSLAGGAYNEQFF. CDR3 coding DNA: TGTGCCAGCAGCTCATTAGCGGGAGGAGCCTACAATGAGCAGTTCTTC.

The J gene is TRBJ2-7, the V gene TRBV6-1; a possible D gene is TRBD2 (5 bases). The germline V and J ends were trimmed by 2 bases and 2 bases, with 7 bases remaining between them. The CDR3 runs to 13 residues. Germline V gives CDR1 MNHNS, CDR2 SASEGT. CDR3 protein: CASSERGAYEQYF. The CDR3 DNA follows: TGTGCCAGCAGTGAACGGGGAGCCTACGAGCAGTACTTC.

The chain employs TRBV19 and TRBJ1-1; a possible D gene is TRBD1 (5 bases). V dropped 6 bases and J dropped 2 bases, with 10 bases sitting between them. Per the germline V gene, CDR1 is LNHDA and CDR2 is SQIVND (reference sequence). The CDR3 contains 13 residues. This chain's CDR3 is CASSEQVNTEAFF. DNA of the CDR3: TGTGCCAGTAGCGAACAGGTTAACACTGAAGCTTTCTTT.

The rearrangement joins TRBV19 to TRBJ1-6; D may be TRBD1 (6 bases). This CDR3 comprises 16 residues. V gave up 7 bases and J gave up 6 bases, with 19 bases separating them. Germline V gene data show CDR1 as LNHDA and CDR2 as SQIVND (reference sequence). As DNA, the CDR3 is TGTGCCAGTACCGGGGACAACGGTAGTCGTAATTCACCCCTCCACTTT. Its translation: CASTGDNGSRNSPLHF.

The chain is built from TRBV12-5 and TRBJ2-2; 7 bases agree with TRBD1. Germline CDR1 and CDR2: LGHNT and FRNRAP. This CDR3 has 15 residues. The V gene end was trimmed by 6 bases and the J gene end by 0 bases; junction bases not matched to a gene: 4. Here the CDR3 reads CASGNRGANTGELFF. In DNA form, the CDR3 reads TGTGCTAGTGGCAACAGGGGCGCGAACACCGGGGAGCTGTTTTTT.

J is TRBJ2-7 and V is TRBV7-8; 10 bases line up with TRBD2. This CDR3 comprises 14 residues. Per the germline V gene, CDR1 is SGHVS and CDR2 is FQNEAQ. V lost 6 bases and J lost 3; bases outside the gene matches: 5. CDR3 residues: CASRWTSGHYEQYF. CDR3 bases: TGTGCCAGCAGATGGACTAGCGGCCACTACGAGCAGTACTTC.

The J gene is TRBJ1-1, the V gene TRBV7-9; a weak D match, TRBD1 (5 bases). The V gene lost 2 bases and the J gene lost 1 base, with 11 bases spanning the gap. This CDR3 spans 15 amino acids. The germline gives CDR1 SEHNR, CDR2 FQNEAQ (reference sequence). The CDR3 sequence is CASSLRGLRNTEAFF. CDR3 coding DNA: TGTGCCAGCAGCTTAAGGGGTCTTAGGAACACTGAAGCTTTCTTT.

This clone was observed a single time. The J gene is TRBJ2-5, the V gene TRBV10-3; TRBD1 matches 11 bases. The V gene's germline CDR1 is ENHRY and CDR2 SYGVKD. After removal of 6 bases from V and 5 bases from J, the junction contained 5 bases not matched to a gene. The CDR3 has 14 amino acids. The CDR3 is CAIRGQGGGETQYF. As DNA, the CDR3 is TGTGCCATCAGGGGACAGGGGGGCGGTGAGACCCAGTACTTC.

The rearrangement joins TRBV7-2 to TRBJ2-3, with 7 bases that match TRBD2. V lost 5 bases and J lost 0; bases outside the gene matches: 8. The CDR3 sequence is 16 residues long. The germline V gene encodes CDR1 SGHTA and CDR2 FQGNSA. The CDR3 sequence is CASSPGLGASTDTQYF. In DNA, the CDR3 is TGTGCCAGCAGCCCAGGACTAGGGGCGAGCACAGATACGCAGTATTTT.

The rearrangement links TRBV18 to TRBJ2-1; D possibly corresponds to TRBD2 (6 bases). This CDR3 has 16 amino acids. V was trimmed by 6 bases and J by 6 bases, leaving 21 bases between them. Germline lookup yields CDR1 KGHSH and CDR2 LQKENI. The CDR3 here is CASSPTATSILNEQFF. The CDR3 region has the DNA TGTGCCAGCTCGCCGACCGCGACTAGTATACTCAATGAGCAGTTCTTC.

CDR3 in DNA: TGTGCCAGTAGTATTAGCAGAGATCAGCCCCAGCATTTT. It codes for CASSISRDQPQHF. The J gene is TRBJ1-5, the V gene TRBV19; D is undetermined. This CDR3 is built from 13 residues. The germline gives CDR1 LNHDA, CDR2 SQIVND (reference sequence). The V gene lost 3 bases and the J gene lost 5 bases, with 8 bases spanning the gap. Based on the CDR3 plus reference TRBV19 and TRBJ1-5, the full variable domain is DGGITQSPKYLFRKEGQNVTLSCEQNLNHDAMYWYRQDPGQGLRLIYYSQIVNDFQKGDIAEGYSVSREKKESFPLTVTSAQKNPTAFYLCASSISRDQPQHFGDGTRLSIL.

DNA of the CDR3: TGTGCCAGCAGCTCCGGGACAGTCTATGGCTACACCTTC. It codes for CASSSGTVYGYTF. V gene TRBV6-5 combines with J gene TRBJ1-2; 7 bases fit TRBD1. In germline, CDR1 is MNHEY, CDR2 SVGAGI. V lost 6 bases, J lost 4 bases, and 5 bases stayed unmatched. The CDR3 has 13 amino acids.

V is TRBV27 and J is TRBJ2-7; D not resolved. The CDR3 contains 12 residues. Per germline, CDR1 MNHEY and CDR2 SMNVEV (reference sequence). Trimming left V 5 bases short and J 2 bases short, with 7 bases between. The CDR3 DNA follows: TGTGCCAGCAGTCCACAAACCTACGAGCAGTACTTC. Translated, it gives CASSPQTYEQYF.

The gene calls are TRBV5-1 and TRBJ2-3; TRBD2 agrees at 7 bases. Germline CDR1 and CDR2: SGHRS and YFSETQ. Losses at the gene ends were 3 bases for V and 5 bases for J; bases not matched to a gene: 9. CDR3 size: 15 residues. The CDR3 DNA is TGCGCCAGCAGCTCCGGGACCGCGGGGGTAGATACGCAGTATTTT. It specifies CASSSGTAGVDTQYF.

This CDR3 reads CARTGVYFSSYEQYF. The CDR3 DNA follows: TGTGCCAGGACCGGGGTTTATTTTAGCTCCTACGAGCAGTACTTC. V is TRBV5-4 and J is TRBJ2-7; D is perhaps TRBD2 (5 bases). CDR1 is SGHNT and CDR2 is YYREEE in the germline V gene (reference sequence). CDR3 length: 15 residues. The ends were cut back, 8 bases at V and 0 bases at J, with 18 bases in the middle.

The rearrangement links TRBV7-8 to TRBJ1-6; 10 bases map to TRBD1. The CDR3 is made up of 18 amino acids. V trimming: 5 bases; J trimming: 5 bases; junction bases outside the gene matches: 12. Germline V gives CDR1 SGHVS, CDR2 FQNEAQ. CDR3 region: CASSVDHWTGGNNSPLHF. The CDR3 bases are TGTGCCAGCAGCGTGGACCACTGGACAGGGGGTAATAATTCACCCCTCCACTTT. Together with reference TRBV7-8 and TRBJ1-6, the CDR3 gives the full variable domain: GAGVSQSPRYKVAKRGQDVALRCDPISGHVSLFWYQQALGQGPEFLTYFQNEAQLDKSGLPSDRFFAERPEGSVSTLKIQRTQQEDSAVYLCASSVDHWTGGNNSPLHFGNGTRLTVT.

The rearrangement links TRBV2 to TRBJ1-5; possibly TRBD1 for D (5 bases). This CDR3 comprises 13 residues. Germline CDR1 and CDR2: SNHLY and FYNNEI. Trimming cost V 7 bases and J 2 bases, with 9 bases left between them. The CDR3 sequence is CASTQERNQPQHF. Here the CDR3 DNA reads TGTGCCAGCACACAGGAACGCAATCAGCCCCAGCATTTT.

DNA for the CDR3: TGCGCCAGCAGCCTCCAGGCAGGGATGAACACTGAAGCTTTCTTT. Its translation: CASSLQAGMNTEAFF. The rearrangement joins TRBV4-3 to TRBJ1-1; D may be TRBD1 (5 bases). CDR1 and CDR2 from the germline V gene are LGHNA and YSLEER. This CDR3 is built from 15 residues. Trimming left V 4 bases short and J 0 bases short, with 12 bases between.

There are a few counts of this clone. The rearrangement uses TRBV27 and TRBJ1-5, with D possibly TRBD1 on 6 matching bases. The germline V gene has CDR1 MNHEY and CDR2 SMNVEV (reference sequence). This CDR3 is 18 amino acids long. Trimming pared 5 bases from V and 10 bases from J, leaving 30 bases between. The chain's CDR3 is CASSPLGARGPNLRPQHF. For the CDR3, the DNA is TGTGCCAGCAGTCCCTTGGGGGCGCGAGGGCCCAATCTTCGCCCCCAGCATTTT.

This clone showed up just a few times. The chain employs TRBV19 and TRBJ2-3; 13 bases map to TRBD2. V gave up 5 bases and J gave up 3 bases; unmatched junction bases: 5. CDR1 is LNHDA and CDR2 is SQIVND in the germline V gene (reference sequence). The CDR3 is 16 residues long. The CDR3 spells CASSPRTSGGTDTQYF. The CDR3 bases are TGTGCCAGTAGTCCCCGGACTAGCGGGGGTACAGATACGCAGTATTTT.

The J gene is TRBJ2-7, the V gene TRBV5-1, with 12 bases fitting TRBD2. V lost 3 bases, J lost 4 bases, and 11 bases stayed unmatched. In germline, CDR1 is SGHRS, CDR2 YFSETQ. The CDR3 consists of 17 residues. CDR3 DNA sequence: TGCGCCAGCAGCTCGGGGACCCTAGCGGGGGGGAGATACGAGCAGTACTTC. Translating gives CASSSGTLAGGRYEQYF.

The chain recombines TRBV5-4 with TRBJ2-3, with TRBD1 matching 7 bases. The V gene end was trimmed by 5 bases and the J gene end by 0 bases; junction bases not matched to a gene: 6. The CDR3 length is 15 residues. Germline-derived CDR1 and CDR2 are SGHNT and YYREEE (reference sequence). The CDR3 region has the DNA TGTGCCAGCAGGTTAGACAGGGCTAGCACAGATACGCAGTATTTT. Translating gives CASRLDRASTDTQYF.

The chain joins TRBV19 to TRBJ2-1, with 7 bases lining up with TRBD1. Germline CDR1 and CDR2: LNHDA and SQIVND (reference sequence). The CDR3 contains 14 residues. Trimming took 6 bases from V and 6 from J; bases not matched to a gene: 8. The CDR3 reads CASRATGRVNEQFF. CDR3 nucleotide sequence: TGTGCCAGTAGAGCGACAGGGCGGGTCAATGAGCAGTTCTTC.